This record concerns one T cell receptor beta chain sequence. Its antigen is undetermined. Just one base apart from a much larger clone, this may be a read error. The sample belongs to a study of T cell repertoires in cytomegalovirus infection. Turning to the study itself: Shared public TCR beta signatures pointed to both CMV infection and a matching HLA type.

Study observations and caveats: Totalled public TCR beta family frequency picked out people who carried CMV plus the relevant HLA. The ex vivo response was dominated by HLA-C-restricted CMV-specific TCR beta clonotypes.

TCRdb reprocessed the reads with MiXCR, giving one entry per CDR3 protein. The sample lists about 100,000 distinct CDR3 sequences, 16% occurring once. Material for sequencing was PBMCs. The TCR sequence derives from a human donor in good health (CMV status not recorded). Some clones in this sample may be carry-over from other donors' samples.

The CDR3 loop reads CASRYSGETSYTF. The CDR3 DNA reads as TGTGCCAGCAGATACTCAGGGGAGACTAGCTACACCTTC. The chain joins TRBV12-3 or TRBV12-4 to TRBJ1-2, with D tentatively TRBD1 (6 bases). The V and J ends lost 6 bases and 9 bases respectively, with 17 bases between them. CDR3 length: 13 residues.